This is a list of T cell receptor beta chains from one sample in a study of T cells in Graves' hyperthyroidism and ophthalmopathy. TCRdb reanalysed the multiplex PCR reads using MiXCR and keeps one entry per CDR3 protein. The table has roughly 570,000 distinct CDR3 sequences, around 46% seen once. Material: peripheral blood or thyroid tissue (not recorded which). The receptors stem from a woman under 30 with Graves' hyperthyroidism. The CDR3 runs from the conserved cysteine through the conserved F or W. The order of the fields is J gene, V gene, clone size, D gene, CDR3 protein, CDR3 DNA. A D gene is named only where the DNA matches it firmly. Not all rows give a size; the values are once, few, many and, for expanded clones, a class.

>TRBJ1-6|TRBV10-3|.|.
CAITPRGRGNSPLHF
TGTGCCATCACGCCTCGCGGGAGGGGTAATTCACCCCTCCACTTT
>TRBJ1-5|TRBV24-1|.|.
CAGGGHVNQPQHF
TGTGCCGGGGGGGGGCACGTCAATCAGCCCCAGCATTTT
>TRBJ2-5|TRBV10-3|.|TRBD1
CAISQPSTGGGETQYF
TGTGCCATCAGCCAACCTTCGACAGGGGGCGGCGAGACCCAGTACTTC
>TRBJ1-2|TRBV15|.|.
CATSRDPGVTYGYTF
TGTGCCACCAGCAGAGATCCAGGGGTAACCTATGGCTACACCTTC
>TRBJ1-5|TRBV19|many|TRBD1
CASSTRQGGVQPQHF
TGTGCCAGTAGTACCAGACAGGGAGGAGTTCAGCCCCAGCATTTT
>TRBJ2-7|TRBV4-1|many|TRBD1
CASSRTGTGLDEQYF
TGCGCCAGCAGCCGTACCGGGACAGGGCTCGACGAGCAGTACTTC
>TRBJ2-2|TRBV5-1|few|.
CASSLMRGSGELFF
TGCGCCAGCAGCTTGATGAGGGGTTCCGGGGAGCTGTTTTTT
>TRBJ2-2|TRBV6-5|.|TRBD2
CASTQRGALNTGELFF
TGTGCCAGCACCCAGCGGGGGGCATTGAACACCGGGGAGCTGTTTTTT
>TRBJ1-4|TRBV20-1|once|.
CSGVAGGTNEKLFF
TGCAGTGGTGTAGCGGGAGGCACCAATGAAAAACTGTTTTTT
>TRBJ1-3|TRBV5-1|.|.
CASSLDGNYGYTIYF
TGCGCCAGCAGCTTGGACGGTAACTATGGCTACACCATATATTTT
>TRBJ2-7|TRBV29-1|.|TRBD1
CSVEGDSSYEQYF
TGCAGCGTTGAAGGGGACAGTTCCTACGAGCAGTACTTC
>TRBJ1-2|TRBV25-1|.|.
CASSDPGPGGYGYTF
TGTGCCAGCAGTGATCCCGGGCCTGGAGGCTATGGCTACACCTTC
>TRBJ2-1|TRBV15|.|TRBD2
CATSFPGLAGPSSYNEQFF
TGTGCCACCAGCTTCCCGGGACTAGCGGGCCCGAGCTCCTACAATGAGCAGTTCTTC
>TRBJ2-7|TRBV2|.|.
CASQYGEGDQYF
TGTGCCAGCCAATATGGCGAGGGCGATCAGTACTTC
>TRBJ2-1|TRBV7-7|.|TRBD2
CASSLSGSPYNEQFF
TGTGCCAGCAGCCTTAGCGGGAGCCCCTACAATGAGCAGTTCTTC
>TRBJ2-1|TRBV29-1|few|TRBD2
CSVELVAGRPHNEQFF
TGCAGCGTTGAATTGGTAGCGGGGCGTCCGCACAATGAGCAGTTCTTC
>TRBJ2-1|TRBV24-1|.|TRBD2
CATMTSGNVNEQFF
TGTGCCACCATGACTAGCGGGAATGTGAATGAGCAGTTCTTC
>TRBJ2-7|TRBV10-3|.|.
CAISITAPGYEQYF
TGTGCCATCAGTATCACAGCTCCAGGCTACGAGCAGTACTTC
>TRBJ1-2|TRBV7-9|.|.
CASSFEEGYTF
TGTGCCAGCAGCTTCGAGGAAGGCTACACCTTC
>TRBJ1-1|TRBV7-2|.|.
CASSLGGGRANTEAFF
TGTGCCAGCAGCTTGGGGGGGGGGCGGGCCAACACTGAAGCTTTCTTT
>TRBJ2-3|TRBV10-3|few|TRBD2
CAISGGKKSTDTQYF
TGTGCCATCAGCGGGGGGAAGAAAAGCACAGATACGCAGTATTTT
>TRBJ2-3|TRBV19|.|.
CASSPRGVGADTQYF
TGTGCCAGTAGTCCCCGTGGGGTGGGAGCAGATACGCAGTATTTT
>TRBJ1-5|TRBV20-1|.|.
CSARSGREQPQHF
TGCAGTGCTAGGAGTGGGAGGGAGCAGCCCCAGCATTTT
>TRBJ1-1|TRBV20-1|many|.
CSARREAFF
TGCAGTGCTAGGCGAGAAGCTTTCTTT
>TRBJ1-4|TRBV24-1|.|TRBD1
CARVPRDSNEKLFF
TGTGCTAGAGTCCCTCGGGACAGCAATGAAAAACTGTTTTTT
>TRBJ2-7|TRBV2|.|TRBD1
CASTRDRGQDEQYF
TGTGCCAGCACCCGGGACAGGGGGCAGGATGAGCAGTACTTC
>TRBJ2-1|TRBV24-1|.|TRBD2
CVTSDRGLAGGRFEQFF
TGTGTCACCAGTGATAGGGGACTAGCGGGAGGGCGGTTTGAGCAGTTCTTC
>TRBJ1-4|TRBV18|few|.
CASSIGVEKLFF
TGTGCCAGCTCAATCGGGGTCGAAAAACTGTTTTTT
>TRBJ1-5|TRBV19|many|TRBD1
CASKTGDNQPQHF
TGTGCCAGTAAGACAGGGGACAATCAGCCCCAGCATTTT
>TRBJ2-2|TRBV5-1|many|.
CASSFGAANTGELFF
TGCGCCAGCAGCTTTGGGGCCGCGAACACCGGGGAGCTGTTTTTT
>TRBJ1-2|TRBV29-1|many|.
CSVLREWGYTF
TGCAGCGTACTTAGGGAGTGGGGCTACACCTTC
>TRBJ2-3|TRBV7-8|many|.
CASSLGRSTDTQYF
TGTGCCAGCAGCCTTGGGAGGTCCACAGATACGCAGTATTTT
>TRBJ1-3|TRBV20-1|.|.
CSAPMAGNTIYF
TGCAGTGCCCCTATGGCTGGAAACACCATATATTTT
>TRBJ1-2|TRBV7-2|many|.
CASSLESLSEYGYTF
TGTGCCAGCAGCTTAGAAAGCCTTTCGGAATATGGCTACACCTTC
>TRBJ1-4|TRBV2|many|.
CASLPGQVEKLFF
TGTGCCAGCTTACCGGGGCAGGTTGAAAAACTGTTTTTT
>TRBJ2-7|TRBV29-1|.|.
CSVVGGIDEQYF
TGCAGCGTTGTTGGCGGGATCGACGAGCAGTACTTC
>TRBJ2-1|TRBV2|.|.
CATIGNEQFF
TGTGCCACCATCGGCAATGAGCAGTTCTTC
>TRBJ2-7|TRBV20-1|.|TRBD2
CSARVRLAGGGEQYF
TGCAGTGCTAGAGTTCGGCTAGCGGGAGGCGGGGAGCAGTACTTC
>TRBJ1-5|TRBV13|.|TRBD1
CASSYPRQGTQMGYSNQPQHF
TGTGCCAGCAGTTACCCCCGACAGGGGACGCAGATGGGATATAGCAATCAGCCCCAGCATTTT
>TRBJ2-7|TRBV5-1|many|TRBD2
CASSLEWPSGTHEQYF
TGCGCCAGCAGCTTGGAATGGCCTAGCGGGACCCACGAGCAGTACTTC
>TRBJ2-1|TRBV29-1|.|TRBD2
CSVEGWREGYNEQFF
TGCAGCGTTGAGGGTTGGCGGGAGGGATACAATGAGCAGTTCTTC
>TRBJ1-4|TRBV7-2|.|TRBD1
CASSIGDRAEKLFF
TGTGCCAGTAGCATCGGGGACAGGGCCGAAAAACTGTTTTTT
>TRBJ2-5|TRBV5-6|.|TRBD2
CASSTGLAGDGDTQYF
TGTGCCAGCAGCACGGGACTAGCGGGAGATGGAGATACGCAGTACTTC
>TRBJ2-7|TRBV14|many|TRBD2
CASSQDGRGARF
TGTGCCAGCAGCCAAGATGGGCGGGGGGCCCGCTTC
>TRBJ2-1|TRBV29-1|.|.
CSARGAASSYNEQFF
TGCAGCGCCCGAGGGGCAGCTAGCTCCTACAATGAGCAGTTCTTC
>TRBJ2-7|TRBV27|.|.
CASSSYGITYEQYF
TGTGCCAGCAGTTCTTACGGGATTACCTACGAGCAGTACTTC
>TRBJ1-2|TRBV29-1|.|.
CVRQDVSYGYTF
TGCGTTAGACAGGACGTTAGCTATGGCTACACCTTC